The present T cell receptor (beta chain) was sequenced within a study of T cell repertoires in cytomegalovirus infection. Study background: It was recently identified HLA-C-restricted and well-studied HLA-B-restricted CMV epitopes that the study used. Signatures in public TCR beta sequences pointed to both CMV infection and matching HLA type.

TCRdb itself ran the reads through MiXCR, one entry per CDR3 protein. This table has roughly 120,000 distinct CDR3 sequences, approximately 30% appearing once. V lost 0 bases, J lost 6 bases, and 5 bases stayed unmatched. CDR1 is SGHTA and CDR2 is FQGTGA in the germline V gene. CDR3 size: 15 residues. General observations from the study: Based on cumulative public TCR beta family frequency, carriers of CMV plus the relevant HLA were identified. Within the response measured ex vivo, HLA-C-restricted CMV-specific TCR beta clonotypes were dominant.

With respect to this clonotype: Its matching antigen is unknown.

Sequenced material: CD8+ T cells from cultured PBMCs, taken from culture after CMV antigen stimulation. The chain recombines TRBV7-3 with TRBJ2-1; 7 nucleotides agree with TRBD1. The clonotype was recovered from a human donor in good health (CMV status not recorded). Some clones in this sample may be carry-over from other donors' samples. The CDR3 coding sequence is TGTGCCAGCAGCTTAACGTCGGACAGGTCCAATGAGCAGTTCTTC. It codes for CASSLTSDRSNEQFF.